The 31 T cell receptor beta chains below come from one sample, sequenced in a study of T cells in Graves' hyperthyroidism and ophthalmopathy. What was amplified from RNA transcripts were TCR beta CDR3 regions. When the TCR CDR3 underwent first-round RT-PCR, the HTBI primer set was used. MiXCR, applied by TCRdb to the multiplex PCR reads, yields one record per CDR3 protein. The sample includes about 600,000 distinct CDR3 sequences, roughly a sixth of them seen just once. Sequencing was carried out using blood. The source is a woman aged 40-49 years with Graves' ophthalmopathy.

This clonotype was detected only a few times. The chain employs TRBV5-1 and TRBJ2-3; D uncertain. Trimming took 0 bases from V and 3 from J, leaving 11 bases between them. The CDR3 is made up of 15 amino acids. From germline, CDR1 is SGHRS and CDR2 YFSETQ. The CDR3 DNA reads TGCGCCAGCAGCTTGGGTCAGAGTTCTACAGATACGCAGTATTTT. This sequence encodes CASSLGQSSTDTQYF.

The chain uses TRBV9 and TRBJ2-1; 8 bases are shared with TRBD2. The CDR3 has 16 amino acids. V shed 4 bases, J shed 4 bases, and the junction held 10 bases outside the gene matches. Germline values: CDR1 SGDLS, CDR2 YYNGEE. CDR3 loop: CASSPFGAGEYNEQFF. The CDR3 region has the DNA TGTGCCAGCAGCCCCTTCGGAGCGGGGGAGTACAATGAGCAGTTCTTC.

The V call is TRBV20-1, the J call TRBJ1-1, with D possibly matching TRBD1 (6 bases). Per germline, CDR1 DFQATT and CDR2 SNEGSKA (reference sequence). V gave up 3 bases and J gave up 1 base, with 12 bases separating them. This CDR3 is 14 amino acids long. The CDR3 spells CSARGGPWNTEAFF. The CDR3 DNA follows: TGCAGTGCTAGGGGGGGGCCCTGGAACACTGAAGCTTTCTTT.

This clonotype was seen repeatedly, ten times or more. The chain links TRBV7-8 to TRBJ2-3, with 11 bases aligning to TRBD2. CDR1 is SGHVS, CDR2 FQNEAQ, per germline. The CDR3 spans 18 residues. Trimming took 5 bases from V and 0 from J; bases not matched to a gene: 10. CDR3 loop: CASSVGTSGETSTDTQYF. The CDR3 DNA reads as TGTGCCAGCAGCGTCGGGACTAGCGGAGAGACTAGCACAGATACGCAGTATTTT.

In this sample, this clonotype turned up many times. The chain employs TRBV5-1 and TRBJ1-1; a weak D match, TRBD1 (6 bases). This CDR3 spans 15 amino acids. CDR1 and CDR2 (germline): SGHRS, YFSETQ. Trimming pared 3 bases from V and 0 bases from J, leaving 12 bases between. The CDR3 reads CASSWTGTLNTEAFF. The CDR3 DNA is TGCGCCAGCAGCTGGACCGGGACACTGAACACTGAAGCTTTCTTT.

This clonotype has at least ten counts. This chain joins TRBV18 and TRBJ2-3; D is ambiguous. This CDR3 has 14 amino acids. The germline V gene encodes CDR1 KGHSH and CDR2 LQKENI. The V end was cut by 4 bases, the J end by 2 bases, with 10 bases between. This CDR3 is CASSRGPFTDTQYF. CDR3 sequence (DNA): TGTGCCAGCTCACGTGGGCCTTTCACAGATACGCAGTATTTT.

The chain links TRBV5-1 to TRBJ1-1, with unresolved D. Trimming took off 2 bases at V and 0 bases at J, with 11 bases between the two ends. Germline V lookup: CDR1 SGHRS, CDR2 YFSETQ. The CDR3 extends over 15 amino acids. The CDR3 DNA reads TGCGCCAGCAGCTTCGGCCCGACACTGAACACTGAAGCTTTCTTT. Translation gives CASSFGPTLNTEAFF.

The chain couples TRBV7-2 to TRBJ2-1; D may be TRBD1 (6 bases). The germline V gene encodes CDR1 SGHTA and CDR2 FQGNSA. The CDR3 contains 15 residues. V shed 7 bases and J shed 7 bases, with 20 bases lying between them. CDR3 bases: TGTGCCAGCAAAGGACAGTGGGATGAAAGAAATGAGCAGTTCTTC. This encodes CASKGQWDERNEQFF.

This clonotype turned up a few times. This sequence joins TRBV11-2 and TRBJ1-2; 7 bases are shared with TRBD1. V gave up 4 bases and J gave up 4 bases; unmatched junction bases: 9. From germline, CDR1 is SGHAT and CDR2 FQNNGV. CDR3 length: 15 residues. CDR3 sequence reads: CASSSQGGGGYGYTF. For the CDR3, the DNA is TGTGCCAGCAGCTCCCAGGGGGGTGGAGGCTATGGCTACACCTTC.

This clonotype was seen only a few times. V is TRBV27 and J is TRBJ2-7; the match to TRBD2 covers 9 bases. Germline CDR1 is MNHEY and CDR2 is SMNVEV (reference sequence). V shed 5 bases, J shed 3 bases, and the junction held 14 bases outside the gene matches. The CDR3 has 17 amino acids. CDR3 in DNA: TGTGCCAGCAGTCCTCTAGCGGGACCCCTCTTCGTCTACGAGCAGTACTTC. As protein: CASSPLAGPLFVYEQYF.

This clonotype was observed many times. The rearrangement uses TRBV20-1 and TRBJ1-1; 8 nucleotides align to TRBD1. Germline CDR1 and CDR2: DFQATT and SNEGSKA (reference sequence). There are 15 residues in the CDR3. V lost 3 bases, J lost 7 bases, and 13 bases stayed unmatched. CDR3 nucleotides: TGCAGTGCTAGGCTTACAGGGGGAAGATTGGGTGAAGCTTTCTTT. Protein: CSARLTGGRLGEAFF.

This clonotype appeared many times. The chain links TRBV6-5 to TRBJ1-1, with unresolved D. Germline loops: CDR1 MNHEY, CDR2 SVGAGI. This CDR3 is 12 amino acids long. The V end lost 2 bases, the J end lost 8 bases, and 9 bases lay between the germline ends. The CDR3 region has the DNA TGTGCCAGCAGTTACGCTAGGTTAGAAGCTTTCTTT. Translating it yields CASSYARLEAFF.

For this clonotype: Being one base from a much bigger clone, this may be a read error. The rearrangement links TRBV20-1 to TRBJ1-2, with D possibly being TRBD1 (6 bases). The CDR3 loop spans 12 amino acids. V lost 7 bases to trimming and J lost 6 bases, with 15 bases between them. CDR1 is DFQATT and CDR2 is SNEGSKA in the germline V gene (reference sequence). Here the CDR3 reads CSGRDNTHGYTF. CDR3 sequence (DNA): TGCAGTGGTAGGGACAATACCCATGGCTACACCTTC.

This clonotype was counted ten times or more. V is TRBV2 and J is TRBJ2-3; no definite D call. The CDR3 is 16 amino acids. The ends were cut back, 2 bases at V and 2 bases at J, with 14 bases in the middle. CDR1 is SNHLY and CDR2 is FYNNEI in the germline V gene. CDR3 DNA sequence: TGTGCCAGCAGTGAAAACGGCGGAGTAGCCACAGATACGCAGTATTTT. Translating it yields CASSENGGVATDTQYF.

The genes are TRBV5-1 and TRBJ2-1; weak D call: TRBD2 (5 bases). Trimming took off 2 bases at V and 0 bases at J, with 12 bases between the two ends. Germline V CDR1 and CDR2: SGHRS, YFSETQ. CDR3 length equals 16 residues. CDR3 amino acids: CASSFGERHSYNEQFF. In DNA, the CDR3 is TGCGCCAGCAGCTTCGGGGAGCGCCACTCCTACAATGAGCAGTTCTTC.

In its sample, this clonotype was seen many times. V gene TRBV7-2 combines with J gene TRBJ2-1; 7 positions match TRBD2. The CDR3 runs 16 residues. CDR1 is SGHTA and CDR2 is FQGNSA in the germline V gene. Trimming cost V 1 base and J 0 bases; bases outside gene matches: 3. CDR3 region: CASSLDGGSSYNEQFF. The CDR3 bases are TGTGCCAGCAGCTTAGATGGCGGGAGCTCCTACAATGAGCAGTTCTTC.

This clonotype was found many times. The rearrangement links TRBV6-1 to TRBJ1-1; tentatively, D is TRBD1 (6 bases). Trimming took 6 bases from V and 1 from J, leaving 12 bases between them. CDR1 is MNHNS and CDR2 is SASEGT in the germline V gene. The CDR3 runs 14 residues. DNA of the CDR3: TGTGCCAGCAGGCACAGGGCGGAGAACACTGAAGCTTTCTTT. Translation gives CASRHRAENTEAFF.

This clonotype occurred many times. This chain links TRBV3-1 with TRBJ2-5, with 8 bases fitting TRBD2. This CDR3 contains 16 residues. V shed 0 bases, J shed 5 bases, and the junction held 8 bases outside the gene matches. In germline, CDR1 is LGHDT, CDR2 YNNKEL (reference sequence). CDR3 loop: CASSQEWREVGETQYF. The DNA of the CDR3 is TGTGCCAGCAGCCAAGAGTGGCGGGAGGTTGGCGAGACCCAGTACTTC.

In its sample, this clonotype was seen a few times. The CDR3 loop reads CASSLVEGPSTDTQYF. The CDR3 bases are TGTGCCAGCAGCTTAGTGGAGGGTCCTAGCACAGATACGCAGTATTTT. The genes are TRBV7-9 and TRBJ2-3, with a possible D match to TRBD2 (6 bases). Germline V gene data show CDR1 as SEHNR and CDR2 as FQNEAQ (reference sequence). Deletions cut 1 base from V and 0 bases from J, with 11 bases between. This CDR3 region has 16 residues.

This clonotype was seen at least ten times. The chain carries TRBV6-1 and TRBJ1-2, with a weak D call TRBD1 (5 bases). Germline V gene lookup returns CDR1 MNHNS and CDR2 SASEGT. V was shortened by 4 bases and J by 4 bases, with 13 bases between the two germline ends. This CDR3 contains 14 residues. The CDR3 DNA is TGTGCCAGCAGTGTTACAGGACTCGCCTATGGCTACACCTTC. Residues: CASSVTGLAYGYTF.

The chain is built from TRBV28 and TRBJ1-1; D remains ambiguous. This CDR3 comprises 16 residues. Germline values: CDR1 MDHEN, CDR2 SYDVKM. V lost 4 bases to trimming and J lost 5 bases, with 20 bases between them. The chain's CDR3 is CASSSPPRKGGTEAFF. The CDR3 DNA follows: TGTGCCAGCAGTTCACCACCCCGGAAGGGAGGGACTGAAGCTTTCTTT.

The chain recombines TRBV2 with TRBJ2-3; the match to TRBD2 covers 7 bases. The CDR3 extends over 17 amino acids. Germline V gives CDR1 SNHLY, CDR2 FYNNEI. The V gene end was trimmed by 6 bases and the J gene end by 2 bases; junction bases not matched to a gene: 14. The CDR3: CASRDLNGRPSTDTQYF. For the CDR3, the DNA is TGTGCCAGCAGGGACTTGAACGGGAGGCCCTCCACAGATACGCAGTATTTT.

This clonotype turned up a few times. The chain combines TRBV6-5 with TRBJ2-1; possibly TRBD2 for D (5 bases). The CDR3 length is 15 residues. CDR1 is MNHEY and CDR2 is SVGAGI in the germline V gene. Deletions cut 1 base from V and 0 bases from J, with 7 bases between. The CDR3 spells CASSYLGSSYNEQFF. The CDR3 nucleotides read TGTGCCAGCAGTTACTTGGGGAGCTCCTACAATGAGCAGTTCTTC.

This clonotype was counted ten times or more. The J gene is TRBJ2-3, the V gene TRBV2, with no clear D. This CDR3 is 12 amino acids long. Germline V gene data show CDR1 as SNHLY and CDR2 as FYNNEI. The V gene lost 4 bases and the J gene lost 4 bases, with 6 bases spanning the gap. CDR3 bases: TGTGCCAGCAGTGCCCAGGCAGATACGCAGTATTTT. It yields the protein CASSAQADTQYF.

This clonotype was counted at least ten times. This chain joins TRBV27 and TRBJ1-5; D remains unclear. Germline V gives CDR1 MNHEY, CDR2 SMNVEV (reference sequence). The CDR3 spans 13 residues. The V gene lost 4 bases and the J gene lost 6 bases, with 10 bases spanning the gap. The CDR3 here is CASSSSGLQPQHF. DNA for the CDR3: TGTGCCAGCAGTTCTTCCGGGCTTCAGCCCCAGCATTTT.

Ten or more counts support this clonotype. V is TRBV20-1 and J is TRBJ2-3; 8 nucleotides line up with TRBD2. In germline, CDR1 is DFQATT, CDR2 SNEGSKA (reference sequence). The CDR3 consists of 14 residues. With V trimmed by 3 bases and J by 8 bases, 10 bases remained unmatched. The CDR3 DNA reads TGCAGTGCTAGTTCTGCGGGAGGTTGGTTTACGCAGTATTTT. This sequence encodes CSASSAGGWFTQYF.

In this sample, this clonotype turned up many times. The chain is built from TRBV2 and TRBJ2-5; 7 nucleotides match TRBD2. The CDR3 runs to 19 residues. Germline values: CDR1 SNHLY, CDR2 FYNNEI. Germline trimming cut 0 bases from V and 1 base from J; bases unmatched to any gene: 14. The CDR3 loop is CASSEALWEGSGFQETQYF. CDR3 DNA: TGTGCCAGCAGTGAAGCGCTTTGGGAGGGAAGCGGCTTCCAAGAGACCCAGTACTTC. Combining the CDR3 with reference TRBV2 and TRBJ2-5 gives the whole variable domain EPEVTQTPSHQVTQMGQEVILRCVPISNHLYFYWYRQILGQKVEFLVSFYNNEISEKSEIFDDQFSVERPDGSNFTLKIRSTKLEDSAMYFCASSEALWEGSGFQETQYFGPGTRLLVL.

This clonotype was detected many times. DNA of the CDR3: TGTGCCAGCAGTGAAAGGGCCAGGGCTCGGTACACTGAAGCTTTCTTT. It translates to CASSERARARYTEAFF. This chain connects TRBV6-1 to TRBJ1-1; tentative D call: TRBD1 (5 bases). V shed 2 bases and J shed 3 bases, with 16 bases lying between them. CDR1 MNHNS and CDR2 SASEGT come from the germline V gene. CDR3 length: 16 amino acids.

To note about this clonotype: One junction end does not reproduce the germline sequence, and a read error may be involved. The chain carries TRBV11-2 and TRBJ2-1; D gene unclear. Germline V gives CDR1 SGHAT, CDR2 FQNNGV. This CDR3 is built from 12 residues. In nucleotides, the CDR3 is TGTGCCAGCGGCTTAGATTTCCTGTCTCAGTTCTTC. Encoded protein: CASGLDFLSQFF. Looking up the rest from reference TRBV11-2 and TRBJ2-1 gives the full variable domain: EAGVAQSPRYKIIEKRQSVAFWCNPISGHATLYWYQQILGQGPKLLIQFQNNGVVDDSQLPKDRFSAERLKGVDSTLKIQPAKLEDSAVYLCASGLDFLSQFFGPGTRLTVL.

J is TRBJ1-6 and V is TRBV15; TRBD1 might be the D (6 bases). V lost 6 bases and J 9 bases, leaving 18 bases between the germline ends. The CDR3 runs to 15 residues. Germline V gives CDR1 LNHNV, CDR2 YYDKDF (reference sequence). The CDR3 DNA sequence: TGTGCCACCAGGGAAGGGGGTTTAAGGGGTTCACCCCTCCACTTT. Translation gives CATREGGLRGSPLHF. The full variable domain, in which reference TRBV15 and TRBJ1-6 provide the parts outside the CDR3, is DAMVIQNPRYQVTQFGKPVTLSCSQTLNHNVMYWYQQKSSQAPKLLFHYYDKDFNNEADTPDNFQSRRPNTSFCFLDIRSPGLGDTAMYLCATREGGLRGSPLHFGNGTRLTVT.

The rearrangement links TRBV15 to TRBJ1-1; TRBD1 matches 10 bases. Losses at the gene ends were 10 bases for V and 1 base for J; bases not matched to a gene: 27. CDR1 and CDR2 (germline): LNHNV, YYDKDF (reference sequence). This CDR3 has 21 amino acids. The CDR3 sequence is CARQRNGTGVVGGLGNTEAFF. The DNA of the CDR3 is TGTGCCAGACAACGAAACGGGACAGGGGTCGTCGGGGGATTAGGGAACACTGAAGCTTTCTTT. The full variable domain, its missing parts supplied by reference TRBV15 and TRBJ1-1, is DAMVIQNPRYQVTQFGKPVTLSCSQTLNHNVMYWYQQKSSQAPKLLFHYYDKDFNNEADTPDNFQSRRPNTSFCFLDIRSPGLGDTAMYLCARQRNGTGVVGGLGNTEAFFGQGTRLTVV.